Listed here is a single T cell receptor (beta chain). Its antigen is not identified. Primers for the PCR totalled 60 Vbeta and 13 Jbeta. Clones were sequenced by immunoSEQ multiplex PCR, and TCRdb holds only the in-frame ones, with some missing. The sample shows over 150,000 clones, around 82% of them seen only once. The sample is drawn from a study of cytomegalovirus exposure and HLA in healthy donors. Study results and caveats: An analysis done earlier found most TCR beta V segments productive about 87% or about 30% of the time. It was reported that TCR beta sequences correctly inferred the HLA-A and HLA-B alleles for most subjects.

Trimming removed 4 bases from V and 4 bases from J; junction bases left unmatched: 3. The CDR3 is 13 amino acids. In germline, CDR1 is SQVTM, CDR2 ANQGSEA. The sample comprised PBMCs. The chain joins TRBV29-1 to TRBJ1-5, with 8 bases identical to TRBD1. The receptor was isolated from a woman between 50 and 59 years old in good health and CMV-seropositive. The CDR3 reads CSVGTGNNQPQHF. CDR3 in DNA: TGCAGCGTTGGGACAGGGAATAATCAGCCCCAGCATTTT.